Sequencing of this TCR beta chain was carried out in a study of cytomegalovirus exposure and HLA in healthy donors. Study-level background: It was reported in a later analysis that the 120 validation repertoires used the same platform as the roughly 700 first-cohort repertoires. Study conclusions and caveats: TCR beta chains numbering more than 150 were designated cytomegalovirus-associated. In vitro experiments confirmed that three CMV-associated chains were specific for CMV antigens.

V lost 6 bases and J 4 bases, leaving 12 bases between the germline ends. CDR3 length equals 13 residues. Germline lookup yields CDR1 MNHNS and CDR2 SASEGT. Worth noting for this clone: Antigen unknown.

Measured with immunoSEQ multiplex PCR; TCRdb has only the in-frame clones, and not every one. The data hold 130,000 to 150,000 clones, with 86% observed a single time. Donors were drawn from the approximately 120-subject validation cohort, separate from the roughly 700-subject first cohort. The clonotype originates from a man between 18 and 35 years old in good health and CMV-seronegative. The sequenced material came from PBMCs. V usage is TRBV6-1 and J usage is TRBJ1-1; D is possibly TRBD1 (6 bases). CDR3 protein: CASRKGVGTEAFF. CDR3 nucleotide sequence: TGTGCCAGCAGGAAGGGGGTGGGCACTGAAGCTTTCTTT.